These 32 T cell receptor beta chains share one sample of origin, sequenced in a study of T cell repertoires in cytomegalovirus infection. TCRdb passed the reads through MiXCR, listing each CDR3 protein once. The sample has around 210,000 distinct CDR3 sequences, roughly 6.5% seen once. The material sequenced was PBMCs. All receptors derive from a human donor in good health (CMV status not recorded). Some clones in this sample may be carry-over from other donors' samples.

This clonotype was observed a few times. The V call is TRBV6-5, the J call TRBJ1-1; 8 bases are a match to TRBD1. The germline CDR1 and CDR2 sequences are MNHEY and SVGAGI. The CDR3 consists of 14 residues. V trimming: 2 bases; J trimming: 6 bases; junction bases outside the gene matches: 5. The CDR3, as DNA: TGTGCCAGCAGTTACGTACAGGGGGTTTCTGAAGCTTTCTTT. Encoded protein: CASSYVQGVSEAFF.

This chain connects TRBV29-1 to TRBJ1-1, with D hard to call. The length of the CDR3 is 13 residues. Trimming left V 7 bases short and J 1 base short, with 13 bases between. Germline V gene sequence: CDR1 SQVTM, CDR2 ANQGSEA. The CDR3: CSAHREGNTEAFF. In DNA, the CDR3 is TGCAGCGCCCATAGGGAGGGGAACACTGAAGCTTTCTTT.

Comments on this clonotype: A much more abundant neighbour one base away suggests this may be a read error. The J gene is TRBJ2-7, the V gene TRBV28, with D maybe TRBD1 (6 bases). This CDR3 spans 12 amino acids. V was pared by 6 bases and J by 3 bases, with 9 bases between. Germline CDR1 reads MDHEN; CDR2 reads SYDVKM. The CDR3 DNA reads as TGTGCCAGCAGAGGACAGAACTACGAGCAGTACTTC. Encoded protein: CASRGQNYEQYF. Variable domain in full (rest from reference TRBV28 and TRBJ2-7): DVKVTQSSRYLVKRTGEKVFLECVQDMDHENMFWYRQDPGLGLRLIYFSYDVKMKEKGDIPEGYSVSREKKERFSLILESASTNQTSMYLCASRGQNYEQYFGPGTRLTVT.

This clonotype was seen at least ten times. In DNA form, the CDR3 reads TGTGCCAGCAGTTACTCCCGGACAGACTTAGATGAAAAACTGTTTTTT. Amino acid sequence: CASSYSRTDLDEKLFF. The rearrangement joins TRBV6-6 to TRBJ1-4; D is possibly TRBD1 (6 bases). This CDR3 is built from 16 residues. In germline, CDR1 is MNHNY, CDR2 SVGAGI (reference sequence). V was clipped by 0 bases and J by 6 bases, with 14 bases between them.

Many counts were recorded for this clonotype. The V gene is TRBV3-1, the J gene TRBJ1-5; D is ambiguous. Trimming removed 4 bases from V and 5 bases from J, with 12 bases in between. This CDR3 region has 14 residues. Germline CDR1 and CDR2: LGHDT and YNNKEL (reference sequence). This chain's CDR3 is CASSLSDRDQPQHF. The CDR3 coding sequence is TGTGCCAGCAGCCTTTCCGACCGGGATCAGCCCCAGCATTTT.

This clonotype was counted ten times or more. The CDR3 spells CASSQAGALFSYNEQFF. The CDR3 DNA sequence: TGTGCCAGTAGTCAAGCGGGGGCCCTTTTCTCCTACAATGAGCAGTTCTTC. J is TRBJ2-1 and V is TRBV19, with 8 nucleotides matching TRBD2. V lost 5 bases, J lost 0 bases, and 9 bases stayed unmatched. This CDR3 spans 17 amino acids. Germline CDR1 is LNHDA and CDR2 is SQIVND (reference sequence).

This clonotype was seen more than once but under ten times. The chain links TRBV20-1 to TRBJ2-7, with 10 bases lining up with TRBD2. Germline assignment: CDR1 DFQATT and CDR2 SNEGSKA (reference sequence). This CDR3 contains 16 residues. Unmatched junction bases numbered 11, after V lost 0 bases and J lost 6 bases. DNA of the CDR3: TGCAGTGCTAGAGATCAAGAGCGGGGGGGCCGTCTCGAGCAGTACTTC. The encoded protein is CSARDQERGGRLEQYF.

This clonotype showed up many times. This chain links TRBV7-6 with TRBJ1-1, with TRBD1 as a possible D gene (6 bases). The CDR3 spans 14 residues. V was pared by 5 bases and J by 6 bases, with 16 bases between. The germline gives CDR1 SGHVS, CDR2 FNYEAQ. CDR3 residues: CASSPPDRLAEAFF. CDR3 in DNA: TGTGCCAGCAGCCCGCCGGACAGACTAGCTGAAGCTTTCTTT.

Many counts were recorded for this clonotype. The CDR3 DNA is TGCAGCGAAGGGACAGGGGGCGTAAATGGCTACACCTTC. It encodes CSEGTGGVNGYTF. J is TRBJ1-2 and V is TRBV29-1; TRBD1 matches at 12 bases. Looked up from germline, CDR1 is SQVTM and CDR2 is ANQGSEA. This CDR3 has 13 amino acids. The V segment lost 7 bases and the J segment 6 bases; nucleotides outside the gene matches: 6. Using reference TRBV29-1 and TRBJ1-2 for the parts outside the CDR3, the full variable domain is SAVISQKPSRDICQRGTSLTIQCQVDSQVTMMFWYRQQPGQSLTLIATANQGSEATYESGFVIDKFPISRPNLTFSTLTVSNMSPEDSSIYLCSEGTGGVNGYTFGSGTRLTVV.

This clonotype was picked up many times. V is TRBV20-1 and J is TRBJ2-7; D is ambiguous. Germline loops: CDR1 DFQATT, CDR2 SNEGSKA (reference sequence). The CDR3 runs to 13 residues. V was clipped by 1 base and J by 2 bases, with 9 bases between them. The CDR3 bases are TGCAGTGCTAGAGCTGCGGAAACCTACGAGCAGTACTTC. This gives the protein CSARAAETYEQYF.

This clonotype was counted at least ten times. The chain carries TRBV6-5 and TRBJ1-1, with D uncertain. Germline V gives CDR1 MNHEY, CDR2 SVGAGI. This CDR3 spans 16 amino acids. Deletions cut 2 bases from V and 5 bases from J, with 18 bases between. The CDR3 sequence: CASSYRRFSGETEAFF. CDR3 DNA: TGTGCCAGCAGTTACCGCAGGTTCTCCGGGGAGACTGAAGCTTTCTTT.

Many counts were recorded for this clonotype. J is TRBJ1-3 and V is TRBV9, with unresolved D. CDR1 is SGDLS and CDR2 is YYNGEE in the germline V gene. The CDR3 is 16 amino acids. Deletions cut 0 bases from V and 0 bases from J, with 10 bases between. The CDR3 reads CASSVALQSSGNTIYF. The CDR3 coding sequence is TGTGCCAGCAGCGTAGCTCTCCAGAGCTCTGGAAACACCATATATTTT.

V usage is TRBV30 and J usage is TRBJ2-3; 14 bases line up with TRBD2. V lost 0 bases and J lost 8; bases outside the gene matches: 4. The CDR3 runs 15 residues. CDR1 GTSNPN and CDR2 SVGIG come from the germline V gene (reference sequence). The CDR3 coding sequence is TGTGCCTGGAGTGTACAGGGACTAGCGGGGGTTACGCAGTATTTT. Its translation: CAWSVQGLAGVTQYF.

This clonotype was recorded at least ten times. The chain recombines TRBV25-1 with TRBJ2-2; 7 bases are a match to TRBD1. This CDR3 has 17 residues. Germline lookup yields CDR1 MGHDK and CDR2 SYGVNS. V shed 3 bases, J shed 6 bases, and the junction held 13 bases outside the gene matches. The CDR3 protein is CASSEGQIPSGPGELFF. The CDR3, as DNA: TGTGCCAGCAGTGAGGGACAGATTCCAAGTGGGCCCGGGGAGCTGTTTTTT. The complete variable domain, with remaining parts taken from reference TRBV25-1 and TRBJ2-2, reads EADIYQTPRYLVIGTGKKITLECSQTMGHDKMYWYQQDPGMELHLIHYSYGVNSTEKGDLSSESTVSRIRTEHFPLTLESARPSHTSQYLCASSEGQIPSGPGELFFGEGSRLTVL.

Concerning this clonotype: Compared with germline, one end of the junction differs, possibly owing to a read error. The gene calls are TRBV7-4 and TRBJ2-3, with D hard to call. The germline V gene encodes CDR1 SGHVT and CDR2 SQSDAQ. CDR3 size: 12 residues. This CDR3 is CTSSLAADTQYF. CDR3 DNA sequence: TGTACCAGCAGCTTAGCTGCTGATACGCAGTATTTT. The full variable domain, with the rest looked up from reference TRBV7-4 and TRBJ2-3, is GAGVSQSPRYKVAKRGRDVALRCDSISGHVTLYWYRQTLGQGSEVLTYSQSDAQRDKSGRPSGRFSAERPERSVSTLKIQRTEQGDSAVYLCTSSLAADTQYFGPGTRLTVL.

There are many counts of this clonotype. The chain couples TRBV28 to TRBJ2-5, with D hard to call. Germline V gene lookup returns CDR1 MDHEN and CDR2 SYDVKM. Between the trimmed V and J ends, which lost 5 bases and 2 bases, there was a span of 21 bases. The CDR3 is 17 residues long. The CDR3 DNA reads TGTGCCAGCAGTCCCAGCTATGTTTTAGTGGGGCAAGAGACCCAGTACTTC. Protein: CASSPSYVLVGQETQYF.

This clonotype has a count of ten or more. One end of the junction varies from germline; a read error may be responsible. This chain joins TRBV9 and TRBJ1-2, with TRBD1 identical over 9 bases. The CDR3 totals 17 residues. Germline CDR1 is SGDLS and CDR2 is YYNGEE. The CDR3 sequence is CASSPRTGAKFDYGYTF. The CDR3 nucleotides are TGTGCCAGCAGCCCACGGACAGGGGCAAAATTCGACTACGGCTACACCTTC.

This clonotype was picked up many times. The genes are TRBV28 and TRBJ2-3; D not certain. Germline V gene sequence: CDR1 MDHEN, CDR2 SYDVKM. CDR3 size: 13 residues. V lost 5 bases, J lost 8 bases, and 14 bases lay in between. The CDR3 bases are TGTGCCAGCAGTCCAGCGACCTTTGCTACGCAGTATTTT. The encoded protein is CASSPATFATQYF.

In its sample, this clonotype was seen many times. The V and J genes are TRBV9 and TRBJ2-7; D not certain. Trimming stripped 0 bases from V and 0 bases from J, with 13 bases between. Germline V gene sequence: CDR1 SGDLS, CDR2 YYNGEE. CDR3 length: 16 residues. The CDR3 region is CASSVDLGSSSYEQYF. In nucleotides, the CDR3 is TGTGCCAGCAGCGTAGATTTAGGATCCTCCTCCTACGAGCAGTACTTC.

This clonotype appeared many times. J is TRBJ1-2 and V is TRBV7-9; D possibly corresponds to TRBD1 (6 bases). The germline V gene has CDR1 SEHNR and CDR2 FQNEAQ (reference sequence). This CDR3 region has 14 residues. Trimming took off 0 bases at V and 7 bases at J, with 12 bases between the two ends. The CDR3 reads CASSLAGASGGYTF. The CDR3 DNA is TGTGCCAGCAGCTTAGCGGGGGCGTCAGGTGGCTACACCTTC.

This clonotype appeared many times. J is TRBJ1-2 and V is TRBV10-3; 12 nucleotides line up with TRBD1. The germline V gene has CDR1 ENHRY and CDR2 SYGVKD. The CDR3 loop spans 14 amino acids. V shed 5 bases, J shed 7 bases, and the junction held 5 bases outside the gene matches. CDR3 region: CAISPGTGGSGYTF. The CDR3 DNA follows: TGTGCCATCAGTCCCGGGACAGGGGGCAGTGGCTACACCTTC.

This clonotype was observed many times. V usage is TRBV29-1 and J usage is TRBJ2-7; maybe TRBD1 (6 bases). The CDR3 loop spans 13 amino acids. Germline values: CDR1 SQVTM, CDR2 ANQGSEA. V shed 7 bases and J shed 3 bases, with 16 bases lying between them. DNA for the CDR3: TGCAGCGCGTCGACCGGGACAAACTACGAGCAGTACTTC. Its protein product is CSASTGTNYEQYF.

This clonotype was detected only a few times. V gene TRBV15 combines with J gene TRBJ1-5; D possibly corresponds to TRBD1 (6 bases). CDR1 is LNHNV, CDR2 YYDKDF, per germline (reference sequence). Trimming took off 8 bases at V and 3 bases at J, with 14 bases between the two ends. This CDR3 region has 14 residues. In nucleotides, the CDR3 is TGTGCCACCGCTTACGGACAGTTCAATCAGCCCCAGCATTTT. It translates to CATAYGQFNQPQHF.

The chain links TRBV29-1 to TRBJ1-1; no clear D. The V end lost 3 bases, the J end lost 3 bases, and 14 bases lay between the germline ends. Looked up from germline, CDR1 is SQVTM and CDR2 is ANQGSEA. The CDR3 loop spans 14 amino acids. The CDR3 sequence: CSVDRRARDTEAFF. The DNA of the CDR3 is TGCAGCGTTGATAGAAGGGCGCGAGACACTGAAGCTTTCTTT.

This clonotype was counted ten times or more. V gene TRBV7-2 combines with J gene TRBJ1-1; 7 nucleotides match TRBD1. Trimming cost V 3 bases and J 7 bases; bases outside gene matches: 2. The CDR3 covers 12 residues. Per the germline V gene, CDR1 is SGHTA and CDR2 is FQGNSA. The CDR3 DNA reads as TGTGCCAGCAGCTTCCGGGACAGTGAAGCTTTCTTT. The encoded protein is CASSFRDSEAFF.

This clonotype was seen many times. The rearrangement links TRBV7-6 to TRBJ2-7, with 7 bases matching TRBD1. This CDR3 region has 14 residues. V trimming: 6 bases; J trimming: 0 bases; junction bases outside the gene matches: 5. The germline gives CDR1 SGHVS, CDR2 FNYEAQ. CDR3: CASRETGNSYEQYF. The CDR3, as DNA: TGTGCCAGCAGGGAGACAGGGAACTCCTACGAGCAGTACTTC.

This clonotype occurred many times. The chain links TRBV30 to TRBJ2-7, with D possibly being TRBD2 (8 bases). V was trimmed by 3 bases and J by 1 base, leaving 13 bases between them. Germline V gene data show CDR1 as GTSNPN and CDR2 as SVGIG (reference sequence). CDR3 size: 14 residues. The chain's CDR3 is CAWSGGGQSYEQYF. For the CDR3, the DNA is TGTGCCTGGAGCGGGGGGGGACAGTCCTACGAGCAGTACTTC.

The table lists this clonotype with a few counts. J is TRBJ1-5 and V is TRBV6-6; D might be TRBD1 (5 bases). This CDR3 spans 18 amino acids. V was pared by 10 bases and J by 0 bases, with 25 bases between. Germline CDR1 is MNHNY and CDR2 is SVGAGI (reference sequence). This CDR3 is CATRRLGRMYLSNQPQHF. CDR3 nucleotides: TGTGCCACCCGACGATTGGGGCGTATGTACCTTAGCAATCAGCCCCAGCATTTT.

The genes are TRBV6-5 and TRBJ1-3, with D possibly being TRBD1 (5 bases). The V gene lost 6 bases and the J gene lost 0 bases, with 21 bases spanning the gap. From germline, CDR1 is MNHEY and CDR2 SVGAGI. This CDR3 region has 18 residues. The CDR3 is CASSLTRDGNPSGNTIYF. CDR3 DNA: TGTGCCAGCAGCCTAACCCGGGACGGAAATCCCTCTGGAAACACCATATATTTT.

This clonotype was seen ten or more times. V gene TRBV7-8 combines with J gene TRBJ2-2, with 9 positions matching TRBD1. Losses at the gene ends were 6 bases for V and 4 bases for J; bases not matched to a gene: 6. The germline gives CDR1 SGHVS, CDR2 FQNEAQ. The CDR3 is 15 amino acids. CDR3 in amino acids: CASRIQGAGTGELFF. CDR3 in DNA: TGTGCCAGCAGGATACAGGGGGCGGGCACCGGGGAGCTGTTTTTT.

This clonotype was seen repeatedly, ten times or more. The gene calls are TRBV4-1 and TRBJ1-2, with 12 nucleotides matching TRBD1. The trim removed 4 bases at V and 8 bases at J, leaving 11 bases unmatched. Germline V gene data show CDR1 as MGHRA and CDR2 as YSYEKL. The CDR3 has 16 amino acids. CDR3 protein: CASSRSTGQGAEGYTF. CDR3 sequence (DNA): TGCGCCAGCAGCCGATCGACGGGACAGGGGGCGGAGGGCTACACCTTC.

This clonotype was observed a handful of times. This chain connects TRBV28 to TRBJ1-2, with D possibly being TRBD1 (6 bases). The germline V and J ends were trimmed by 5 bases and 2 bases, with 12 bases remaining between them. The CDR3 runs to 14 residues. Germline V lookup: CDR1 MDHEN, CDR2 SYDVKM. CDR3 in DNA: TGTGCCAGCAGTCCGGACAGCCTCAACTATGGCTACACCTTC. As protein: CASSPDSLNYGYTF.